These T cell receptor beta chains were read from a single sample in a study of low-dose radiotherapy and immunotherapy resistance in tumors. TCRdb fed the reads into MiXCR, producing one record per CDR3 protein. Here the sample spans tens of thousands of distinct CDR3 sequences, 15% to 20% being singletons. Sample: PBMCs, taken before treatment. These receptor sequences come from a male donor with prostate cancer. Both conserved end residues are part of each CDR3. The D gene is left open where the match is weak. Expanded clones get a size class; other rows say once, few or many, or leave the size out.

TRBJ2-2	-	TRBV11-2	many	CASSFIGLNTGELFF	TGTGCCAGCAGCTTTATCGGTTTGAACACCGGGGAGCTGTTTTTT
TRBJ2-3	-	TRBV7-2	many	CASSLGREDTQYF	TGTGCCAGCAGCTTAGGAAGGGAAGATACGCAGTATTTT
TRBJ1-3	-	TRBV29-1	many	CSVSQGTGNTIYF	TGCAGCGTGTCTCAGGGGACTGGAAACACCATATATTTT
TRBJ2-5	TRBD2	TRBV7-2	many	CASSPLAGEETQYF	TGTGCCAGCAGCCCACTAGCGGGGGAGGAGACCCAGTACTTC
TRBJ2-7	TRBD2	TRBV27	-	CAGSPGLELYEQYF	TGTGCAGGCAGTCCGGGACTAGAATTGTACGAGCAGTACTTC
TRBJ1-6	-	TRBV6-5	many	CASSSRVYSPLHF	TGTGCCAGCAGCTCACGAGTCTACTCACCCCTCCACTTT
TRBJ2-4	-	TRBV5-1	many	CASSPQGAGAKNIQYF	TGCGCCAGCAGCCCGCAAGGGGCGGGAGCCAAAAACATTCAGTACTTC
TRBJ2-5	-	TRBV20-1	-	CSARVQEQETQYF	TGCAGTGCTAGAGTTCAGGAACAAGAGACCCAGTACTTC
TRBJ1-2	TRBD1	TRBV10-3	many	CAISEPGTVYGYTF	TGTGCCATCAGTGAGCCCGGGACAGTTTATGGCTACACCTTC
TRBJ1-4	TRBD1	TRBV6-6	many	CASRPGQTKEKLFF	TGTGCCAGCAGGCCGGGACAGACCAAAGAAAAACTGTTTTTT
TRBJ2-5	-	TRBV19	many	CASGLPQETQYF	TGTGCCAGTGGGTTGCCACAAGAGACCCAGTACTTC
TRBJ2-1	-	TRBV5-4	many	CASSLSSSGEQFF	TGTGCCAGCAGCTTATCTAGCTCGGGTGAGCAGTTCTTC
TRBJ2-1	TRBD2	TRBV29-1	many	CSARGEQSYNEQFF	TGCAGCGCCCGGGGGGAACAATCCTACAATGAGCAGTTCTTC
TRBJ1-3	TRBD1	TRBV10-3	many	CAISETGGNTIYF	TGTGCCATCAGCGAGACAGGGGGGAACACCATATATTTT
TRBJ2-3	-	TRBV9	many	CASSQQASITDTQYF	TGTGCCAGCAGCCAGCAGGCTAGTATCACAGATACGCAGTATTTT
TRBJ2-7	-	TRBV20-1	many	CSASRGPNYEQYF	TGCAGTGCTAGCCGTGGACCCAACTACGAGCAGTACTTC
TRBJ1-1	-	TRBV4-1	-	CASSQDGTTQNTEAFF	TGCGCCAGCAGCCAAGATGGAACGACTCAGAACACTGAAGCTTTCTTT
TRBJ2-7	-	TRBV12-3/TRBV12-4	many	CASSPTDSYEQYF	TGTGCCAGCAGCCCCACGGATAGCTACGAGCAGTACTTC
TRBJ2-5	-	TRBV6-1	many	CASSPNGETQYF	TGTGCCAGCAGCCCAAATGGAGAGACCCAGTACTTC
TRBJ2-3	-	TRBV5-4	many	CASSSGTADPYF	TGTGCCAGCAGCTCCGGGACTGCAGACCCGTATTTT
TRBJ2-2	-	TRBV5-1	many	CASSLGHPNTGELFF	TGCGCCAGCAGCTTGGGACACCCGAACACCGGGGAGCTGTTTTTT
TRBJ2-2	-	TRBV11-3	many	CASSQGNPGELFF	TGTGCCAGCAGTCAGGGTAACCCCGGGGAGCTGTTTTTT
TRBJ1-1	-	TRBV6-1	once	CASRSSPGTGGTEAFF	TGTGCCAGCAGGTCCTCCCCCGGGACGGGGGGCACTGAAGCTTTCTTT
TRBJ2-1	-	TRBV20-1	many	CSVIDEHEQFF	TGCAGTGTTATCGACGAGCATGAGCAGTTCTTC
TRBJ2-3	TRBD2	TRBV5-4	many	CASSLAGGTDTQYF	TGTGCCAGCAGCTTAGCGGGGGGCACAGATACGCAGTATTTT
TRBJ1-2	-	TRBV2	many	CASSITEYGYTF	TGTGCCAGCAGTATAACCGAATATGGCTACACCTTC
TRBJ2-6	TRBD2	TRBV4-1	many	CASSQGAGGLSGANVLTF	TGCGCCAGCAGCCAAGGAGCGGGGGGCCTCTCTGGGGCCAACGTCCTGACTTTC
TRBJ1-1	-	TRBV20-1	many	CSARRTDNTEAFF	TGCAGTGCCAGAAGGACAGATAACACTGAAGCTTTCTTT
TRBJ1-6	-	TRBV27	many	CASSFYPPARGVENSPLHF	TGTGCCAGCAGTTTTTACCCTCCCGCCAGGGGAGTAGAGAATTCACCCCTCCACTTT
TRBJ2-3	TRBD2	TRBV3-1	many	CASSPPLAGLRDTQYF	TGTGCCAGCAGCCCCCCACTAGCGGGACTTAGGGATACGCAGTATTTT
TRBJ2-5	-	TRBV20-1	many	CSAIGLRGKETQYF	TGCAGTGCTATCGGTCTACGGGGGAAAGAGACCCAGTACTTC